The clone carrying this T cell receptor (beta chain) has a count of ten or more. Its target is unknown. TCRdb used MiXCR to reprocess the multiplex PCR reads, holding one entry per CDR3 protein. The top ten hold approximately 15% of the sample, which has around 25,000 distinct CDR3 sequences, around 25% seen once. The data derive from a study of breast tumors, draining lymph nodes, adjacent tissues. Notes on the study in general: Luminal-like breast cancer showed significantly higher tumor–nontumor repertoire similarity than basal-like. Compared with lymph nodes, tumors were less diverse; compared with nontumor tissue, more. Findings are consistent with lymph node origin and intratumoral expansion of most tumor T cells. That most tumor T cells come from lymph nodes remained unproven.

The germline gives CDR1 MGHDK, CDR2 SYGVNS. This CDR3 contains 14 residues. V dropped 1 base and J dropped 4 bases, with 9 bases sitting between them. The chain combines TRBV25-1 with TRBJ2-3; no firm D call. Sample: breast tumor tissue. The source of this sequence is a female donor with breast cancer. Some clones in this sample may be carry-over from other donors' samples. CDR3 amino acids: CASSELVRSDTQYF. The CDR3 nucleotides are TGTGCCAGCAGTGAATTAGTTCGTTCAGATACGCAGTATTTT.